What follows are 20 T cell receptor beta chains derived from one specimen sequenced in a study of T cells after yellow fever vaccination. Each CDR3 protein gets one entry after TCRdb re-called the 5' RACE reads with MiXCR. The data show some 160,000 distinct CDR3 sequences, over 7% seen once. The starting material was CD8+ T cells sorted from PBMCs, obtained 45 days after the yellow fever booster vaccination. The receptors come from a man aged 18 to 29 who received the YFV17D yellow fever vaccine.

This clonotype was counted between two and nine times. The chain combines TRBV10-3 with TRBJ2-3; 7 bases are shared with TRBD1. This CDR3 is built from 18 residues. Unmatched junction bases numbered 9, after V lost 0 bases and J lost 0 bases. The germline CDR1 and CDR2 sequences are ENHRY and SYGVKD. CDR3 sequence (DNA): TGTGCCATCAGTGAGTCTTCTACCGGGACAGTAAGCACAGATACGCAGTATTTT. Protein sequence: CAISESSTGTVSTDTQYF.

This clonotype turned up a few times. This chain links TRBV20-1 with TRBJ2-3; 7 bases map to TRBD1. The CDR3 has 17 residues. V shed 6 bases, J shed 2 bases, and the junction held 17 bases outside the gene matches. Germline values: CDR1 DFQATT, CDR2 SNEGSKA (reference sequence). In nucleotides, the CDR3 is TGCAGTGCCTCTTACAGTAACCAGGGGGTCCACACAGATACGCAGTATTTT. This sequence encodes CSASYSNQGVHTDTQYF.

The chain combines TRBV2 with TRBJ1-5; TRBD1 agrees at 9 bases. The germline V gene encodes CDR1 SNHLY and CDR2 FYNNEI. This CDR3 is built from 15 residues. The ends lost 5 bases at V and 7 bases at J; junction bases unmatched: 9. The CDR3 sequence is CASSSGTGFRQPQHF. CDR3 coding DNA: TGTGCCAGCAGTTCCGGGACAGGGTTTAGGCAGCCCCAGCATTTT.

This clonotype occurred a few times. DNA of the CDR3: TGTGCCAGCAGTTGGGGGGCCGATTCACCCCTCCACTTT. Translation gives CASSWGADSPLHF. V and J are TRBV6-2 or TRBV6-3 and TRBJ1-6; D might be TRBD1 (6 bases). This CDR3 has 13 residues. The germline V gene has CDR1 MNHEY and CDR2 SVGEGT. Between the trimmed V and J ends, which lost 4 bases and 8 bases, there was a span of 9 bases.

This clonotype showed up just a few times. The rearrangement joins TRBV7-6 to TRBJ2-1; D is uncertain. The germline gives CDR1 SGHVS, CDR2 FNYEAQ. The CDR3 consists of 14 residues. The germline V and J ends were trimmed by 1 base and 7 bases, with 11 bases remaining between them. The CDR3 loop reads CASSLGGNKNEQFF. CDR3 nucleotides: TGTGCCAGCAGCTTAGGGGGTAACAAAAATGAGCAGTTCTTC.

This clonotype has a handful of counts. The J gene is TRBJ2-2, the V gene TRBV4-3; either TRBD1 or TRBD2 may supply D (5 bases each). V was clipped by 0 bases and J by 2 bases, with 10 bases between them. CDR3 length: 16 amino acids. CDR1 and CDR2 from the germline V gene are LGHNA and YSLEER. CDR3 protein: CASSQEGTGNTGELFF. The DNA of the CDR3 is TGCGCCAGCAGCCAAGAAGGGACGGGTAACACCGGGGAGCTGTTTTTT.

This clonotype has a count of ten or more. The chain links TRBV21-1 to TRBJ2-1; TRBD2, the table's D call, lacks a check against the DNA. TRBV21-1 is an annotated pseudogene. This CDR3 has 16 residues. The CDR3 spells CASSDRAHYSYNEQFF. The CDR3 DNA reads TGTGCCAGCAGCGACCGGGCCCACTATTCTTACAATGAGCAGTTCTTC.

Concerning this clonotype itself: A read error may explain this, as a much larger clone is one base away. The genes are TRBV11-3 and TRBJ2-7, with TRBD1 matching over 10 bases. This CDR3 comprises 14 residues. The V gene's germline CDR1 is SGHNT and CDR2 YENEEA. Trimming removed 5 bases from V and 3 bases from J; junction bases left unmatched: 4. The CDR3 sequence: CASSPGTGDYEQYF. CDR3 sequence (DNA): TGTGCCAGCAGCCCAGGGACAGGGGACTACGAGCAGTACTTC.

This rearrangement joins TRBV5-6 to TRBJ1-4; D gene uncertain. The CDR3 runs 14 residues. From germline, CDR1 is SGHDT and CDR2 YYEEEE. Between the trimmed V and J ends, which lost 4 bases and 0 bases, there was a span of 7 bases. CDR3 sequence reads: CASSRTATNEKLFF. The CDR3 region has the DNA TGTGCCAGCAGCAGAACCGCAACTAATGAAAAACTGTTTTTT. The complete variable domain, with remaining parts taken from reference TRBV5-6 and TRBJ1-4, reads DAGVTQSPTHLIKTRGQQVTLRCSPKSGHDTVSWYQQALGQGPQFIFQYYEEEERQRGNFPDRFSGHQFPNYSSELNVNALLLGDSALYLCASSRTATNEKLFFGSGTQLSVL.

A few counts support this clonotype. DNA of the CDR3: TGTGCCACCAGTGACCCCAGGGATCAGACCCAGTACTTC. Residues: CATSDPRDQTQYF. This chain connects TRBV24-1 to TRBJ2-5; possibly TRBD1 for D (5 bases). Germline lookup yields CDR1 KGHDR and CDR2 SFDVKD. This CDR3 comprises 13 residues. The V end was cut by 4 bases, the J end by 6 bases, with 11 bases between.

The chain combines TRBV6-2 or TRBV6-3 with TRBJ2-5; tentative D call: TRBD2 (6 bases). V was cut by 7 bases and J by 1 base, with 13 bases left in between. CDR1 is MNHEY and CDR2 is SVGEGT in the germline V gene. The CDR3 consists of 14 residues. The CDR3 here is CASTTGDGQETQYF. The CDR3 coding sequence is TGTGCCAGCACCACGGGGGACGGCCAAGAGACCCAGTACTTC.

This clonotype was counted between two and nine times. The DNA of the CDR3 is TGCGCCAGCAGCGACCAGCCAGGGACAGATACGCAGTATTTT. Translated: CASSDQPGTDTQYF. J is TRBJ2-3 and V is TRBV5-1, with D possibly TRBD1 on 5 matching bases. The CDR3 contains 14 residues. Germline V gene data show CDR1 as SGHRS and CDR2 as YFSETQ. V shed 4 bases and J shed 3 bases, with 12 bases lying between them.

The chain combines TRBV2 with TRBJ2-5, with 14 bases aligning to TRBD2. This CDR3 region has 18 residues. Germline V gene sequence: CDR1 SNHLY, CDR2 FYNNEI. The trim removed 6 bases at V and 0 bases at J, leaving 9 bases unmatched. CDR3 sequence (DNA): TGTGCCAGCAGGACCGGGACTAGCGGGGGCACGTACCAAGAGACCCAGTACTTC. Translating gives CASRTGTSGGTYQETQYF.

The rearrangement links TRBV4-3 to TRBJ2-7, with D unresolved. Trimming removed 0 bases from V and 3 bases from J, with 9 bases in between. CDR1 is LGHNA, CDR2 YSLEER, per germline. The CDR3 extends over 14 amino acids. CDR3 in DNA: TGCGCCAGCAGCCAAGATGTCAGCGACTACGAGCAGTACTTC. It translates to CASSQDVSDYEQYF.

The rearrangement links TRBV7-8 to TRBJ2-5, with 7 bases aligning to TRBD1. With 2 bases clipped from V and 5 bases from J, the junction kept 5 bases outside the gene matches. The CDR3 consists of 14 residues. Germline CDR1 reads SGHVS; CDR2 reads FQNEAQ. CDR3 sequence (DNA): TGTGCCAGCAGCTTACCGACAGGGTGGGAGACCCAGTACTTC. Protein product: CASSLPTGWETQYF. Full variable domain (missing parts from reference TRBV7-8 and TRBJ2-5): GAGVSQSPRYKVAKRGQDVALRCDPISGHVSLFWYQQALGQGPEFLTYFQNEAQLDKSGLPSDRFFAERPEGSVSTLKIQRTQQEDSAVYLCASSLPTGWETQYFGPGTRLLVL.

The V gene is TRBV4-3, the J gene TRBJ1-1, with 8 nucleotides matching TRBD1. The germline V gene encodes CDR1 LGHNA and CDR2 YSLEER. V lost 1 base to trimming and J lost 0 bases; unmatched junction nucleotides: 7. The CDR3 is 17 residues long. CDR3 DNA sequence: TGCGCCAGCAGCCAAGGGCCCCGGACAGGGATGAACACTGAAGCTTTCTTT. Its protein is CASSQGPRTGMNTEAFF.

The gene calls are TRBV12-3 or TRBV12-4 and TRBJ2-7; weak D call: TRBD1 (6 bases). Trimming took 4 bases from V and 4 from J, leaving 23 bases between them. The CDR3 covers 17 residues. The DNA for the CDR3 is TGTGCCAGCAGTTGGGGCCGACAGGACGCCTTCAAATACGAGCAGTACTTC. The encoded protein is CASSWGRQDAFKYEQYF.

The chain joins TRBV30 to TRBJ1-1; D possibly corresponds to TRBD1 (5 bases). Trimming pared 1 base from V and 7 bases from J, leaving 22 bases between. The length of the CDR3 is 16 residues. Germline-derived CDR1 and CDR2 are GTSNPN and SVGIG (reference sequence). The CDR3 DNA is TGTGCCTGGAGTGGGGGGTCGGGTGGTCTGAAAGGTGAAGCTTTCTTT. Translated: CAWSGGSGGLKGEAFF.

A few counts support this clonotype. The chain combines TRBV24-1 with TRBJ1-5, with D possibly TRBD1 on 5 matching bases. The V gene's germline CDR1 is KGHDR and CDR2 SFDVKD. The CDR3 runs 15 residues. V shed 9 bases and J shed 6 bases, with 20 bases lying between them. The CDR3 is CATPRPGSGGQPQHF. CDR3 bases: TGTGCCACCCCTCGGCCGGGATCCGGGGGTCAGCCCCAGCATTTT.

This clonotype was observed a few times. CDR3: CASSYLLNDEQFF. The CDR3 DNA reads as TGTGCCAGCAGTTACTTGCTAAACGATGAGCAGTTCTTC. V gene TRBV6-5 combines with J gene TRBJ2-1, with D unclear. The CDR3 has 13 residues. The germline CDR1 and CDR2 sequences are MNHEY and SVGAGI. V lost 1 base and J 8 bases, leaving 9 bases between the germline ends.